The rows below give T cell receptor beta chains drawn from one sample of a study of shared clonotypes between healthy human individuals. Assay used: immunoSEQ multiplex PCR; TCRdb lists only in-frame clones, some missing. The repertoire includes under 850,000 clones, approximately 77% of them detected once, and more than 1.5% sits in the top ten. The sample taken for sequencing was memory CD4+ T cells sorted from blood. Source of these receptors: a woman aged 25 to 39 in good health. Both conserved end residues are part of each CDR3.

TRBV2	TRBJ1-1	CASSAIGAWNTEAFF
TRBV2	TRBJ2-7	CASRDLAGVGEQYF
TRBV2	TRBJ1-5	CASSVDRANQLQHF
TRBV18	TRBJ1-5	CASSPRTGDQPQHF
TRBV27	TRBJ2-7	CASRYGTSGSYEQYF
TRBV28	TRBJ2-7	CASSLPPTPHEQYF
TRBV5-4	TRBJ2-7	CASRTGSGSYEQYF
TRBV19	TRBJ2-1	CASSEAGSGLAGAPYNEQFF
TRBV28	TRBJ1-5	CASSSPGGGNQPQHF
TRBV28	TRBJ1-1	CASKGWMNTEAFF
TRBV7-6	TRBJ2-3	CASSGAGGTDTQYF
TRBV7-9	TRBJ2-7	CASSPEPGHNEQYF
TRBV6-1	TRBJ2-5	CASSEWTSAQETQYF
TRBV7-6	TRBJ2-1	CASSLMDATGNEQFF
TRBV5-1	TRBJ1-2	CASSLESSGGYTF
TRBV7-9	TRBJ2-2	CASSFLADTGELFF
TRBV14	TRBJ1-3	CASSQAFTGLSGNTIYF